This T cell receptor (beta chain) was identified during a study of cytomegalovirus exposure and HLA in healthy donors. Study-level points and caveats: TCR beta sequences reportedly predicted the HLA-A and HLA-B alleles of most subjects accurately. CMV serostatus was the sole immune exposure information available.

The V gene's germline CDR1 is LGHNA and CDR2 YSLEER. V was shortened by 2 bases and J by 9 bases, with 14 bases between the two germline ends. This CDR3 is 14 amino acids long. A remark on this clone: Its antigen is not identified.

Donors showed nominal health when sampled, although they likely had unrecorded immune exposures. The study ran its PCR with 60 Vbeta and 13 Jbeta primers. Method: immunoSEQ multiplex PCR; TCRdb's copy keeps in-frame clones and lacks some. The repertoire holds under 200,000 clones, with approximately 81% as singletons. The chain links TRBV4-3 to TRBJ2-4; D remains unclear. This receptor was taken from a female donor in good health and CMV-seronegative. Sequencing was carried out using PBMCs. In DNA form, the CDR3 reads TGCGCCAGCAGCCAAAACCGAGGCCTTAGCATTCAGTACTTC. Its protein is CASSQNRGLSIQYF.